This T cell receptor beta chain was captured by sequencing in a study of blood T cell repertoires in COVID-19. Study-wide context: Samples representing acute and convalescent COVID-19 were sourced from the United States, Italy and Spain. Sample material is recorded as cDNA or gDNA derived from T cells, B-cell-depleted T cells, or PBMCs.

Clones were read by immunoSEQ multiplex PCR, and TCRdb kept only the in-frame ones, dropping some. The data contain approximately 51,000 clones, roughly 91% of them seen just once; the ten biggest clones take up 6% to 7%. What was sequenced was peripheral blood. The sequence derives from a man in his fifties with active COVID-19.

CDR3 sequence (DNA): TGTGCCACCAGTGAAGAAGGGACAGCTACTTACACTGAAGCTTTCTTT. Encoded protein: CATSEEGTATYTEAFF. The rearrangement uses TRBV24-1 and TRBJ1-1, with 7 positions matching TRBD1. The germline V gene has CDR1 KGHDR and CDR2 SFDVKD. With V trimmed by 4 bases and J by 3 bases, 10 bases remained unmatched. This CDR3 has 16 amino acids.